This passage covers 21 T cell receptor beta chains from one sample sequenced in a study of shared clonotypes between healthy human individuals (dated by TCRdb to about 2020). Libraries were made using the immunoSEQ multiplex PCR assay. TCRdb obtained this table from immuneACCESS and retained in-frame rearrangements with V and J assigned. These tables miss some clones; where compared with another copy, unresolved V genes account for less than half of the shortfall, and the remainder is unexplained. The sample yields roughly 700,000 clones; roughly 70% were counted once. The ten biggest clones cover 1.5% to 2% of the sample. The sample taken for sequencing was memory CD4+ T cells sorted from blood. In the paper's terms, the cell subset or site label means: CD45RA-negative fraction. These receptors came from a woman in her twenties or thirties in good health.

This clone was detected once. This sequence joins TRBV18 and TRBJ1-2; 7 bases are shared with TRBD1. V trimming: 3 bases; J trimming: 5 bases; junction bases outside the gene matches: 9. CDR3 length: 15 amino acids. From germline, CDR1 is KGHSH and CDR2 LQKENI. The CDR3 DNA reads as TGTGCCAGCTCACCGGAGGGGGCCTTCTGGTATGGCTACACCTTC. Translated, it gives CASSPEGAFWYGYTF.

This clone was counted a single time. The chain employs TRBV28 and TRBJ2-2, with TRBD2 as a possible D gene (6 bases). The CDR3 length is 12 residues. The germline V and J ends were trimmed by 4 bases and 7 bases, with 7 bases remaining between them. Germline CDR1 MDHEN, CDR2 SYDVKM. Written as DNA, the CDR3 is TGTGCCAGCAGTTCGGACTACGGGGAGCTGTTTTTT. As protein: CASSSDYGELFF.

The chain uses TRBV11-2 and TRBJ2-2; the D gene could be TRBD1 or TRBD2 (6 bases each). Germline V CDR1 and CDR2: SGHAT, FQNNGV. This CDR3 is built from 16 residues. The V and J ends lost 1 base and 4 bases respectively, with 13 bases between them. CDR3 bases: TGTGCCAGCAGCTTAGTGGGGGGCGCGGGCACCGGGGAGCTGTTTTTT. Its translation: CASSLVGGAGTGELFF.

The chain recombines TRBV27 with TRBJ2-1; D may be TRBD1 or TRBD2 (5 bases each). The V gene's germline CDR1 is MNHEY and CDR2 SMNVEV (reference sequence). Trimming cost V 6 bases and J 7 bases, with 19 bases left between them. The length of the CDR3 is 15 residues. This chain's CDR3 is CASRPPGGGRNEQFF. In DNA form, the CDR3 reads TGTGCCAGCAGGCCCCCGGGTGGGGGACGGAATGAGCAGTTCTTC.

The V gene is TRBV28, the J gene TRBJ1-1, with D hard to call. The CDR3 contains 12 residues. Germline values: CDR1 MDHEN, CDR2 SYDVKM. Deletions cut 1 base from V and 9 bases from J, with 9 bases between. The DNA of the CDR3 is TGTGCCAGCAGTTTATCGGTGCAGAAAGCTTTCTTT. Translation: CASSLSVQKAFF.

Details on this clone: A single base separates this from a much larger clone, so it may be a read error. The chain is built from TRBV6-6 and TRBJ2-1; no firm D call. The V and J ends lost 3 bases and 5 bases respectively, with 2 bases between them. The CDR3 runs 11 residues. CDR1 MNHNY and CDR2 SVGAGI come from the germline V gene (reference sequence). CDR3 DNA: TGTGCCAGCAGTTATAACAATGAGCAGTTCTTC. The encoded protein is CASSYNNEQFF.

The chain links TRBV7-9 to TRBJ1-4, with D maybe TRBD1 (6 bases). The CDR3 is made up of 13 amino acids. Germline CDR1 SEHNR, CDR2 FQNEAQ (reference sequence). V shed 6 bases and J shed 8 bases, with 13 bases lying between them. The CDR3 reads CASSPGQGEKLFF. The DNA of the CDR3 is TGTGCCAGCAGTCCCGGTCAGGGGGAAAAACTGTTTTTT.

The table lists this clone with a few counts. The rearrangement links TRBV18 to TRBJ2-1, with no clear D. V lost 2 bases to trimming and J lost 8 bases, with 7 bases between them. CDR1 and CDR2 (germline): KGHSH, LQKENI. There are 12 residues in the CDR3. DNA for the CDR3: TGTGCCAGCTCACCATACAAAGATGAGCAGTTCTTC. Residues: CASSPYKDEQFF.

The chain carries TRBV28 and TRBJ2-3; 14 bases line up with TRBD2. Per germline, CDR1 MDHEN and CDR2 SYDVKM. This CDR3 contains 22 residues. V shed 2 bases and J 2 bases; nucleotides not matched to a gene: 18. In nucleotides, the CDR3 is TGTGCCAGCAGTTTAATTAGGGGTAGTGGACTAGCGGGAGGACTAATCACAGATACGCAGTATTTT. Translation gives CASSLIRGSGLAGGLITDTQYF.

This clone was picked up one time. The V and J genes are TRBV28 and TRBJ2-3, with TRBD1 matching over 9 bases. J gave up 4 bases and V 5 bases, and 10 bases lay outside the gene matches. This CDR3 has 16 amino acids. The V gene's germline CDR1 is MDHEN and CDR2 SYDVKM. As DNA, the CDR3 is TGTGCCAGCAGTCCCCCGGGACAGGGATTCTCAGATACGCAGTATTTT. Amino acids: CASSPPGQGFSDTQYF.

The gene calls are TRBV5-6 and TRBJ2-5; possible D gene TRBD1, 6 bases. CDR1 and CDR2 (germline): SGHDT, YYEEEE. This CDR3 comprises 13 residues. V was cut by 4 bases and J by 5 bases, with 12 bases left in between. CDR3 sequence: CASSRTGPETQYF. In DNA, the CDR3 is TGTGCCAGCAGCCGAACAGGGCCCGAGACCCAGTACTTC. Using reference TRBV5-6 and TRBJ2-5 for the parts outside the CDR3, the full variable domain is DAGVTQSPTHLIKTRGQQVTLRCSPKSGHDTVSWYQQALGQGPQFIFQYYEEEERQRGNFPDRFSGHQFPNYSSELNVNALLLGDSALYLCASSRTGPETQYFGPGTRLLVL.

The chain is built from TRBV18 and TRBJ1-6; D may be TRBD1 (6 bases). Trimming left V 4 bases short and J 9 bases short, with 10 bases between. CDR1 is KGHSH and CDR2 is LQKENI in the germline V gene. The CDR3 runs 13 residues. CDR3 sequence (DNA): TGTGCCAGCTCACGGGACAACCTTTCACCCCTCCACTTT. Translating gives CASSRDNLSPLHF.

The chain links TRBV5-1 to TRBJ2-5; maybe TRBD1 (5 bases). The length of the CDR3 is 22 residues. Trimming removed 0 bases at V and 2 bases at J, with 32 bases between. Germline CDR1 is SGHRS and CDR2 is YFSETQ. The CDR3, as DNA: TGCGCCAGCAGCTTGGTCCGTGGTACGAAAAATTCGATCCAGGGCTCTCAAGAGACCCAGTACTTC. Translated, it gives CASSLVRGTKNSIQGSQETQYF.

This chain links TRBV13 with TRBJ2-7; no clear D. V gave up 4 bases and J gave up 4 bases, with 5 bases separating them. CDR1 is PRHDT and CDR2 is FYEKMQ in the germline V gene (reference sequence). CDR3 length equals 11 residues. The CDR3 sequence: CASSYVYEQYF. CDR3 sequence (DNA): TGTGCCAGCAGCTACGTGTACGAGCAGTACTTC.

The rearrangement joins TRBV30 to TRBJ1-1; 9 nucleotides match TRBD1. The J segment lost 7 bases and the V segment lost 5 bases, leaving 11 bases of the junction unmatched. The CDR3 is made up of 14 amino acids. Germline-derived CDR1 and CDR2 are GTSNPN and SVGIG (reference sequence). The CDR3 DNA reads as TGTGCCTGGGCAACAGGGGGCAAGCGCTATGAAGCTTTCTTT. Translating it yields CAWATGGKRYEAFF.

The V and J genes are TRBV28 and TRBJ2-7, with 7 bases identical to TRBD1. The V segment lost 2 bases and the J segment 3 bases; nucleotides outside the gene matches: 4. The CDR3 contains 14 residues. CDR1 and CDR2 from the germline V gene are MDHEN and SYDVKM. The CDR3 spells CASSLPTGIYEQYF. CDR3 DNA: TGTGCCAGCAGTTTACCGACAGGGATCTACGAGCAGTACTTC.

This clone was seen only a few times. V and J are TRBV4-2 and TRBJ2-7; possible D gene TRBD2, 5 bases. This CDR3 region has 16 residues. From germline, CDR1 is LGHNA and CDR2 YNFKEQ. V was clipped by 1 base and J by 1 base, with 14 bases between them. CDR3 bases: TGTGCCAGCAGCCAAGTAGTCAGCGGCAGTTCCTACGAGCAGTACTTC. Its translation: CASSQVVSGSSYEQYF.

This rearrangement joins TRBV15 to TRBJ2-2; D call uncertain. This CDR3 comprises 15 residues. V gave up 3 bases and J gave up 1 base, with 9 bases separating them. CDR1 LNHNV and CDR2 YYDKDF come from the germline V gene (reference sequence). The CDR3 sequence is CATSSGLMNTGELFF. CDR3 coding DNA: TGTGCCACCAGCAGCGGTCTTATGAACACCGGGGAGCTGTTTTTT.

The DNA for the CDR3 is TGTGCCAGCAGCTTAGGGGGGGAGGTGGCTTTCTTT. Translating gives CASSLGGEVAFF. The chain links TRBV7-8 to TRBJ1-1, with a weak D call TRBD1 (5 bases). This CDR3 has 12 amino acids. With 1 base removed from V and 11 bases from J, the gap between germline ends came to 11 bases. CDR1 is SGHVS, CDR2 FQNEAQ, per germline.

The genes are TRBV7-2 and TRBJ1-1, with D uncertain. The CDR3 runs 14 residues. With 5 bases removed from V and 6 bases from J, the gap between germline ends came to 16 bases. Germline loops: CDR1 SGHTA, CDR2 FQGNSA. CDR3 loop: CASSIGSEGPEAFF. DNA for the CDR3: TGTGCCAGCAGCATAGGGAGTGAAGGGCCTGAAGCTTTCTTT.

V is TRBV2 and J is TRBJ2-3; D may correspond to TRBD1 or TRBD2 (5 bases each). Per the germline V gene, CDR1 is SNHLY and CDR2 is FYNNEI. Trimming took off 9 bases at V and 0 bases at J, with 10 bases between the two ends. This CDR3 has 13 amino acids. This CDR3 reads CARGVRSTDTQYF. The CDR3 DNA reads as TGTGCCAGGGGGGTTCGTAGCACAGATACGCAGTATTTT.